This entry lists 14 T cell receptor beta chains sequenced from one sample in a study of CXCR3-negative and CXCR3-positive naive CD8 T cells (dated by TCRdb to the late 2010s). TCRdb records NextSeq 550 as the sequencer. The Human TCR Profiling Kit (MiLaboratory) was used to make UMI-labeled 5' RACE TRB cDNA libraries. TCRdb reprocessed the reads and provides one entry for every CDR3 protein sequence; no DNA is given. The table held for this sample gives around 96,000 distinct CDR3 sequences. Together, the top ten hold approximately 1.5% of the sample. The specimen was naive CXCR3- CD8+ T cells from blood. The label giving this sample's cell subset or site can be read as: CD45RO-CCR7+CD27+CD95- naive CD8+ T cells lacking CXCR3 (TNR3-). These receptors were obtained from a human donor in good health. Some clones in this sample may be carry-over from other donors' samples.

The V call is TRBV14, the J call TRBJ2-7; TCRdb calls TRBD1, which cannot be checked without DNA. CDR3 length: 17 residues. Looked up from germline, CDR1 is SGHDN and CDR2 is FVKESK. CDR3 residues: CASSHGVTGTFSYEQYF.

The CDR3: CASSQGDNQPQHF. The chain links TRBV3-1 to TRBJ1-5. Per the germline V gene, CDR1 is LGHDT and CDR2 is YNNKEL (reference sequence). The CDR3 has 13 residues.

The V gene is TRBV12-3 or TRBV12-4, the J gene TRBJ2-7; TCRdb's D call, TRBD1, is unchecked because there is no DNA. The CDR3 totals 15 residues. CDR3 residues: CASSPTGVRINEQYF.

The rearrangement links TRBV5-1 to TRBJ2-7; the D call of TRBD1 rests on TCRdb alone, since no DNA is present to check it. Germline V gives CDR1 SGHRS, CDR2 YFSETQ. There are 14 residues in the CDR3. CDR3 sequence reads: CASSLAAGNYEQYF.

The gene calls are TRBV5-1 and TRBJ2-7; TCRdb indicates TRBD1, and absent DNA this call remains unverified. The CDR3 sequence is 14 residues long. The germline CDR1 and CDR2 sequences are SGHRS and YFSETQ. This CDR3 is CASSPDRVLYEQYF.

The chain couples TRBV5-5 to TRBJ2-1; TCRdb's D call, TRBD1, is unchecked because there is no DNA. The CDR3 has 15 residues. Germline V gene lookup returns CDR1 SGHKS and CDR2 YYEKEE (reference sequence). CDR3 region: CASSFLTGGRNEQFF.

CDR3 loop: CASSPTGTSGPYEQYF. V and J are TRBV5-5 and TRBJ2-7; TCRdb indicates TRBD2, and absent DNA this call remains unverified. The CDR3 is 16 amino acids. Looked up from germline, CDR1 is SGHKS and CDR2 is YYEKEE (reference sequence).

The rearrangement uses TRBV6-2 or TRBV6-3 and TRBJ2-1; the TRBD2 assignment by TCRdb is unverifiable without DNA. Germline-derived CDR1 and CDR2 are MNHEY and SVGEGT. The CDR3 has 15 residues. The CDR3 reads CASPLPGLAGGPQFF.

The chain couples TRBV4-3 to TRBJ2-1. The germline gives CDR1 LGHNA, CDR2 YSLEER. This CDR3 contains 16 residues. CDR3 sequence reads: CASSPEDRSSYNEQFF.

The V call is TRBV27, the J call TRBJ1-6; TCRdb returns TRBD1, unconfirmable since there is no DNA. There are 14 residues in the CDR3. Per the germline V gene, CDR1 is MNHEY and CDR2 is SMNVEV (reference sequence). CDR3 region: CASSFRQGNSPLHF.

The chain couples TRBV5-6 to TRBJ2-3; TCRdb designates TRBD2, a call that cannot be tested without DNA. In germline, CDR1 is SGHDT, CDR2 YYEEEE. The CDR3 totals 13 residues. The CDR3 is CASTPPAADTQYF.

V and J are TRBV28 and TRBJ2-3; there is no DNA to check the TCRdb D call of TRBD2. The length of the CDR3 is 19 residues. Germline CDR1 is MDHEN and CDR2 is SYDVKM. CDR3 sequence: CASSLVWGTSGASTDTQYF.

CDR3 protein: CASSSVLSYNEQFF. V is TRBV7-9 and J is TRBJ2-1. Germline-derived CDR1 and CDR2 are SEHNR and FQNEAQ (reference sequence). The CDR3 spans 14 residues.

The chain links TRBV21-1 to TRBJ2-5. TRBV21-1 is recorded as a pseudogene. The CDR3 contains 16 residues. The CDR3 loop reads CASSSRRPVIQETQYF.